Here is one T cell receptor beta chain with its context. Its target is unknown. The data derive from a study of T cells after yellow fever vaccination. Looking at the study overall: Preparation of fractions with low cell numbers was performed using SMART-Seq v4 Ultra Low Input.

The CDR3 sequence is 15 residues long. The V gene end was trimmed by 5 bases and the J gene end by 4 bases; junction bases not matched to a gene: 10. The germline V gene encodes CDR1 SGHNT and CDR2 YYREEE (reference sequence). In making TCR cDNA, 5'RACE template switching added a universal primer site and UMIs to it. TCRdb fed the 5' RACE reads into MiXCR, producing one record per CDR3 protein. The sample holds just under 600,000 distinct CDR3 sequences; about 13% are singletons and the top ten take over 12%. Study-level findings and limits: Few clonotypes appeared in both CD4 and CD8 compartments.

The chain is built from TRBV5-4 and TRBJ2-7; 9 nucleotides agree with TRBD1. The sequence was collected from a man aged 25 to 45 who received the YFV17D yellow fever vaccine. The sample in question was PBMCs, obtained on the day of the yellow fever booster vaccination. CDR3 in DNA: TGTGCCAGCAGTTTCTTAAGACAGGGGGGTTACGAGCAGTACTTC. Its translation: CASSFLRQGGYEQYF.